Reported below is one T cell receptor beta chain. The antigen remains unidentified. Each donor's status was that of a healthy bone marrow donor. The data are from a study of cytomegalovirus exposure and HLA in healthy donors. General study findings and limits: Follow-up analysis later connected one missense variant in DCLRE1C with trimming of TCR beta V- and J-genes. Rarity characterized most TCR sequences, yet some public TCRs appeared in many donors. Looking again later, the authors saw that most CMV-associated TCR beta chains seemed HLA-restricted.

Primers: 60 Vbeta forward and 13 Jbeta reverse. Sequencing used immunoSEQ multiplex PCR; TCRdb keeps in-frame clones, though not all of them. The profile shows approximately 130,000 clones, roughly four fifths of them singletons. V gave up 3 bases and J gave up 2 bases; unmatched junction bases: 2. Germline V gene lookup returns CDR1 LNHDA and CDR2 SQIVND (reference sequence). The CDR3 is 14 amino acids. The TCR originated in a young man in good health and CMV-seronegative. J is TRBJ1-2 and V is TRBV19, with 8 nucleotides matching TRBD1. Sequencing was done on a sample of PBMCs. CDR3 residues: CASSIRQGNYGYTF. The CDR3 DNA reads TGTGCCAGTAGTATTCGACAGGGGAACTATGGCTACACCTTC.